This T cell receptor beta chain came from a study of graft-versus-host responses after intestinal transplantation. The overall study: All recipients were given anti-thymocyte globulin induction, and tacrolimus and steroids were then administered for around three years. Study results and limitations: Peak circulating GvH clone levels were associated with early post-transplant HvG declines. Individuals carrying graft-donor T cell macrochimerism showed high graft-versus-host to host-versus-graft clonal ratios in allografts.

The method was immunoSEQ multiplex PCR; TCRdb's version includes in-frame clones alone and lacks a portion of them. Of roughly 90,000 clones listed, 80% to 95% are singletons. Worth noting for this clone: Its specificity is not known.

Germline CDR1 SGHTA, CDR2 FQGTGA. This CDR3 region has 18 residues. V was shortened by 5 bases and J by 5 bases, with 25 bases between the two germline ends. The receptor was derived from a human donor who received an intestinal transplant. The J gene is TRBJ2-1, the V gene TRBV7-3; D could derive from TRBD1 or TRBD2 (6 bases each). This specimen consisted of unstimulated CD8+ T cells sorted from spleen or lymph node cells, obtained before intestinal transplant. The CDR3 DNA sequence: TGTGCCAGCAGCAAACCGGAGGGGGGCACCGCAGTAGACAATGAGCAGTTCTTC. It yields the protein CASSKPEGGTAVDNEQFF.